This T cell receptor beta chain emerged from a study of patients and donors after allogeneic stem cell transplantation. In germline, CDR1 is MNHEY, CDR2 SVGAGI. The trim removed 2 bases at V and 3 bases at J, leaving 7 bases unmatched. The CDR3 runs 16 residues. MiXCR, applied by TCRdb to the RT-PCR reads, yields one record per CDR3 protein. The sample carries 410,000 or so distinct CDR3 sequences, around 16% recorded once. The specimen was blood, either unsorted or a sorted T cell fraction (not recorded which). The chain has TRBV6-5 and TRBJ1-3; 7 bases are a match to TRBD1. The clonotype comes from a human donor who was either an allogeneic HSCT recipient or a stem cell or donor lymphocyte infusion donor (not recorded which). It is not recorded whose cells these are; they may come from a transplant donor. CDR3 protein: CASSYPQGEGGNTIYF. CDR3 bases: TGTGCCAGCAGTTACCCTCAGGGGGAGGGTGGAAACACCATATATTTT.